This T cell receptor (beta chain) derives from a study of T cell repertoires in aging, cancer and after chemotherapy. The template was genomic DNA from peripheral blood, not RNA. A mixed TRB-A/B primer pool amplified rearranged TRB by multiplex touch-down PCR. TCRdb passed the multiplex PCR reads through MiXCR, listing each CDR3 protein once. This sample has about 3,000 distinct CDR3 sequences; about 44% occur once, and the top ten carry 5% to 6%. What was sequenced was blood. The source of this sequence is a human donor with a solid tumor.

CDR3 nucleotide sequence: TGCAGTGCTAGAGGGCAGGTGAACTCCTACGAGCAGTACTTC. Translated, it gives CSARGQVNSYEQYF. The chain has TRBV20-1 and TRBJ2-7; no clear D gene. Per the germline V gene, CDR1 is DFQATT and CDR2 is SNEGSKA (reference sequence). Between the trimmed V and J ends, which lost 1 base and 0 bases, there was a span of 10 bases. The CDR3 sequence is 14 residues long.